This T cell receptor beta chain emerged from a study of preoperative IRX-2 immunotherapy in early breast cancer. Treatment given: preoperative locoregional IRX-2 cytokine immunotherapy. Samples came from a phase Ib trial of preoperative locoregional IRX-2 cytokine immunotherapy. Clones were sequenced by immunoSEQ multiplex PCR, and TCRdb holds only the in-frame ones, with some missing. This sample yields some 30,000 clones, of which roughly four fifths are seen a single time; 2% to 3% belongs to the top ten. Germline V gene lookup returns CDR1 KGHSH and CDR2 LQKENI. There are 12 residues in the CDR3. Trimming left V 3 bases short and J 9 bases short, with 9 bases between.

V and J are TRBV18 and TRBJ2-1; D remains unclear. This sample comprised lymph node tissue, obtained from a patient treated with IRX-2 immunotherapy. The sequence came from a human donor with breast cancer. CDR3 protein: CASSPFGGEQFF. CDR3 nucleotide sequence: TGTGCCAGCTCACCGTTCGGTGGTGAGCAGTTCTTC.